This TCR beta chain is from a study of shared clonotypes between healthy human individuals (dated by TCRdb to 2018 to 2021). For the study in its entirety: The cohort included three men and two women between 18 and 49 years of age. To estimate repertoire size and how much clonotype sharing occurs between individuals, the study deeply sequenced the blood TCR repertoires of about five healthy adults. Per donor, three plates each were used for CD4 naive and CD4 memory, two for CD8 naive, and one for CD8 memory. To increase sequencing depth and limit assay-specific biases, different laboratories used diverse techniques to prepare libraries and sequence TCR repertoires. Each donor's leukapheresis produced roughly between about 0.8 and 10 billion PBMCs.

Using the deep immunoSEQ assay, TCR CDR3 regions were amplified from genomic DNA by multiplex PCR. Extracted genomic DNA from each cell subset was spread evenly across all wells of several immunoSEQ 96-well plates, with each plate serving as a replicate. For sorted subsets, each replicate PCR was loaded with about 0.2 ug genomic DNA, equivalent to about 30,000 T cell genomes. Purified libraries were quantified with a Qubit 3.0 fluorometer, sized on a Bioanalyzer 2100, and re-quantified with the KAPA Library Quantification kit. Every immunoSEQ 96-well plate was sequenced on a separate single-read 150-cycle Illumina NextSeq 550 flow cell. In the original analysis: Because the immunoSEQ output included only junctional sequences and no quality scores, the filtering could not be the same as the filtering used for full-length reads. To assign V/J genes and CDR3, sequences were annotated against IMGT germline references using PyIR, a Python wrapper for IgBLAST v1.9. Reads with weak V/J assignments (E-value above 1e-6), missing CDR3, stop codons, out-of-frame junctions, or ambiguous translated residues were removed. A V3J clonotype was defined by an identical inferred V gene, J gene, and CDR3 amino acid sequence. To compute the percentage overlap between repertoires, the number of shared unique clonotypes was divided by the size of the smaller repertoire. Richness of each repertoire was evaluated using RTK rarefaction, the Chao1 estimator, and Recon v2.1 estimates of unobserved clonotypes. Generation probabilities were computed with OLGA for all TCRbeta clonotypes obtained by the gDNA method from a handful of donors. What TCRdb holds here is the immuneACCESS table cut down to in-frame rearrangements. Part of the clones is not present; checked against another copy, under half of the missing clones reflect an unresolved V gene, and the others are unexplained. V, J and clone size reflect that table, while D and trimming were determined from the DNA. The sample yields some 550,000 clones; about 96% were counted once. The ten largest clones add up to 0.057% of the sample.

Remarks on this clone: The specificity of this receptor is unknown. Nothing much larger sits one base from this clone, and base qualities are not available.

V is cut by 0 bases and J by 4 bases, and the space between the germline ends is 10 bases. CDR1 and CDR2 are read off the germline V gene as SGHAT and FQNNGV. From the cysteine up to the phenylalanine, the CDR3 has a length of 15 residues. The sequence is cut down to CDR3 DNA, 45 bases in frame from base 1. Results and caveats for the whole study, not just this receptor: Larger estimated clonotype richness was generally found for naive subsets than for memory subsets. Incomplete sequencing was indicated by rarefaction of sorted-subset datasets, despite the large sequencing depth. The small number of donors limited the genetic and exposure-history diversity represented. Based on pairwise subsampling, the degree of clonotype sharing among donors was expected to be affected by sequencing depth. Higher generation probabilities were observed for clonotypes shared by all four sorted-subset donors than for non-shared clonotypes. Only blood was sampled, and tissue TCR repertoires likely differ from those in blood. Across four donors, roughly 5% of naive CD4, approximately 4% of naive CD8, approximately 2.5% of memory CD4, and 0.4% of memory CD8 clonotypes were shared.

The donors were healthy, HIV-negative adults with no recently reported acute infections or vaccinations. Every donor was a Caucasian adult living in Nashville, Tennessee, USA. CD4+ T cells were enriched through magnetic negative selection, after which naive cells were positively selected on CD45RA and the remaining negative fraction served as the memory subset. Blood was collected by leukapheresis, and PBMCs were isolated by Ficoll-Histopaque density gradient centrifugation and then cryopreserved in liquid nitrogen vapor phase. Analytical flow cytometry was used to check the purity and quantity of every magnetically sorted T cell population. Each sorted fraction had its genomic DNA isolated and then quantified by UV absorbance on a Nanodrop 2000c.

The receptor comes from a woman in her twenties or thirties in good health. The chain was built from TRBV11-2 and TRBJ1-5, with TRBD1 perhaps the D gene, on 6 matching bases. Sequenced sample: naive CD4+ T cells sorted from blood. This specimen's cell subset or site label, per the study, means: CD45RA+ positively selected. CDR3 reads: CASSLDPTGNQPQHF. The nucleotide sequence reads TGTGCCAGCAGCTTAGACCCCACAGGGAATCAGCCCCAGCATTTT.